The 4 T cell receptor beta chains in this list originate from one sample, sequenced in a study of beta chain features in type 1 diabetes. The study's findings and limits: People with Type 1 diabetes carried modestly yet significantly shorter TCRB CDR3s in all four CD4+ subsets.

The investigators reverse transcribed all of the isolated RNA, so they sequenced expressed TCRB transcripts. The table came from immunoSEQ multiplex PCR; TCRdb's copy has only in-frame clones and leaves some out. This sample has more than 95,000 clones, with around 30% found just once. No antigen has been assigned to these receptors. Sequencing was carried out using central memory CD4+ T cells from blood. These receptor sequences come from a woman in her late teens or twenties with type 1 diabetes.

This clone was picked up one time. V gene TRBV6-1 combines with J gene TRBJ2-7, with 12 bases matching TRBD1. The V gene's germline CDR1 is MNHNS and CDR2 SASEGT. Trimming at V came to 4 bases and at J to 3 bases, leaving 10 bases not matched to a gene. CDR3 length equals 17 residues. The CDR3 coding sequence is TGTGCCAGCAGTGCATCTGGGACAGGGGGCTTCGGCTACGAGCAGTACTTC. It yields the protein CASSASGTGGFGYEQYF.

The chain employs TRBV30 and TRBJ2-5; 8 nucleotides align to TRBD2. The V gene's germline CDR1 is GTSNPN and CDR2 SVGIG (reference sequence). The CDR3 runs to 13 residues. V lost 8 bases and J lost 5; bases outside the gene matches: 10. In DNA form, the CDR3 reads TGTGCCACCTTGGGACTAGGAGGGGAGACCCAGTACTTC. Amino acids: CATLGLGGETQYF.

This clone was recorded once. The V call is TRBV7-2, the J call TRBJ1-2; possibly TRBD1 for D (5 bases). Per germline, CDR1 SGHTA and CDR2 FQGNSA. V lost 2 bases and J 5 bases, leaving 12 bases between the germline ends. The CDR3 is made up of 14 amino acids. Written as DNA, the CDR3 is TGTGCCAGCAGCTTAACTCAGGGAGGGTATGGCTACACCTTC. Translation gives CASSLTQGGYGYTF. The full variable domain, with the rest looked up from reference TRBV7-2 and TRBJ1-2, is GAGVSQSPSNKVTEKGKDVELRCDPISGHTALYWYRQSLGQGLEFLIYFQGNSAPDKSGLPSDRFSAERTGGSVSTLTIQRTQQEDSAVYLCASSLTQGGYGYTFGSGTRLTVV.

The table lists this clone with a count of one. The V call is TRBV4-1, the J call TRBJ2-3, with 9 bases aligning to TRBD1. This CDR3 contains 17 residues. CDR1 and CDR2 (germline): MGHRA, YSYEKL. V trimming: 4 bases; J trimming: 5 bases; junction bases outside the gene matches: 13. CDR3 sequence (DNA): TGCGCCAGCAGCCCTACTCCGGGACAGGGATTGGGAGATACGCAGTATTTT. It is translated as CASSPTPGQGLGDTQYF.